The 18 T cell receptor beta chains below all came from one sample that was sequenced in a study of T cell responses to AZD1222 COVID-19 vaccine. Data came from immunoSEQ multiplex PCR; TCRdb stores just in-frame clones and leaves some out. The sample has about 110,000 clones; 88% are singletons. The sequencing used peripheral blood, collected on day 0 of MenACWY control vaccination. The receptors shown here come from an adult in good health.

The sample holds a few counts of this clone. The chain recombines TRBV15 with TRBJ2-6; D is ambiguous. Trimming took off 5 bases at V and 4 bases at J, with 12 bases between the two ends. Germline V gene sequence: CDR1 LNHNV, CDR2 YYDKDF (reference sequence). This CDR3 contains 15 residues. CDR3 DNA: TGTGCCACCAGCGTGCAAGCGTCCGGGGCCAACGTCCTGACTTTC. The encoded protein is CATSVQASGANVLTF.

For the CDR3, the DNA is TGTGCCAGCAGCTTTGGGAGCTATAATTCACCCCTCCACTTT. This translates into CASSFGSYNSPLHF. The chain uses TRBV11-1 and TRBJ1-6; D is uncertain. CDR3 length: 14 amino acids. With 3 bases removed from V and 3 bases from J, the gap between germline ends came to 6 bases. Germline CDR1 reads SGHAT; CDR2 reads FQDESV (reference sequence).

The J gene is TRBJ1-4, the V gene TRBV5-1, with D hard to call. The V and J ends lost 2 bases and 4 bases respectively, with 9 bases between them. Germline V gives CDR1 SGHRS, CDR2 YFSETQ. The CDR3 sequence is 14 residues long. The CDR3 DNA follows: TGCGCCAGCAGCTTAAACGGGGATAATGAAAAACTGTTTTTT. Its translation: CASSLNGDNEKLFF.

The chain combines TRBV7-2 with TRBJ2-1; 7 nucleotides align to TRBD2. CDR3 length equals 15 residues. Unmatched junction bases numbered 7, after V lost 5 bases and J lost 3 bases. Germline lookup yields CDR1 SGHTA and CDR2 FQGNSA. The CDR3 protein is CASSLPRDYYNEQFF. As DNA, the CDR3 is TGTGCCAGCAGCCTTCCCCGGGACTACTACAATGAGCAGTTCTTC.

The chain carries TRBV27 and TRBJ1-6, with D perhaps matching TRBD1 (6 bases). The germline V and J ends were trimmed by 6 bases and 7 bases, with 19 bases remaining between them. This CDR3 comprises 16 residues. Germline CDR1 MNHEY, CDR2 SMNVEV (reference sequence). This CDR3 reads CASSAPRFQGNSPLHF. The CDR3 region has the DNA TGTGCCAGCAGCGCACCTCGATTCCAGGGGAATTCACCCCTCCACTTT.

In DNA form, the CDR3 reads TGCAGTGCTAGTAAACAGGGGGATTGGGCTTTCTTT. The encoded protein is CSASKQGDWAFF. The J gene is TRBJ1-1, the V gene TRBV20-1, with 8 bases lining up with TRBD1. The CDR3 is 12 amino acids. Losses at the gene ends were 3 bases for V and 11 bases for J; bases not matched to a gene: 8. Germline CDR1 is DFQATT and CDR2 is SNEGSKA (reference sequence).

The V call is TRBV9, the J call TRBJ1-1, with 8 bases that match TRBD1. The CDR3 spans 15 residues. Germline V gene sequence: CDR1 SGDLS, CDR2 YYNGEE. V shed 4 bases and J 1 base; nucleotides not matched to a gene: 6. The CDR3 DNA reads as TGTGCCAGCAGCATGTCTGGACAGGGGAACACTGAAGCTTTCTTT. It specifies CASSMSGQGNTEAFF.

This chain connects TRBV1 to TRBJ1-6; the D call TRBD1 from the table was never checked on the DNA. TRBV1 is a pseudogene locus. The CDR3 consists of 18 residues. The CDR3 spells CTSSQDHSGNNNNSPLHF. CDR3 coding DNA: TGCACCAGCAGCCAAGATCATTCAGGGAACAACAATAATTCACCCCTCCACTTT.

The chain links TRBV28 to TRBJ2-2; D perhaps matches TRBD1 (6 bases). The CDR3 contains 15 residues. The germline V gene has CDR1 MDHEN and CDR2 SYDVKM. The ends were cut back, 1 base at V and 6 bases at J, with 12 bases in the middle. The CDR3 DNA sequence: TGTGCCAGCAGTTTATCTGGGGGCATGGCCGGGGAGCTGTTTTTT. It translates to CASSLSGGMAGELFF.

In this sample, this clone turned up once. This sequence joins TRBV18 and TRBJ2-1; D gene unclear. Germline assignment: CDR1 KGHSH and CDR2 LQKENI. Trimming pared 3 bases from V and 6 bases from J, leaving 6 bases between. This CDR3 has 12 amino acids. The CDR3 DNA reads as TGTGCCAGCTCACCGTGGGGCAATGAGCAGTTCTTC. Its translation is CASSPWGNEQFF.

The chain employs TRBV7-9 and TRBJ2-3, with 8 bases fitting TRBD2. J was trimmed by 1 base and V by 2 bases; bases with no gene match: 11. CDR1 and CDR2 from the germline V gene are SEHNR and FQNEAQ (reference sequence). CDR3 length equals 18 residues. The CDR3 bases are TGTGCCAGCAGCTTACTCCCGAGGGGAGCGGGGGGCACAGATACGCAGTATTTT. Its protein product is CASSLLPRGAGGTDTQYF.

The chain joins TRBV28 to TRBJ1-2, with D perhaps matching TRBD1 (5 bases). Trimming removed 5 bases from V and 3 bases from J, with 7 bases in between. Looked up from germline, CDR1 is MDHEN and CDR2 is SYDVKM. This CDR3 comprises 12 residues. CDR3 loop: CASSPTDYGYTF. CDR3 bases: TGTGCCAGCAGTCCGACAGACTATGGCTACACCTTC.

V usage is TRBV28 and J usage is TRBJ1-6, with D perhaps TRBD1 (5 bases). CDR3 length equals 16 residues. Per the germline V gene, CDR1 is MDHEN and CDR2 is SYDVKM. The V gene lost 3 bases and the J gene lost 6 bases, with 15 bases spanning the gap. The CDR3 spells CASSLATAKTNSPLHF. DNA of the CDR3: TGTGCCAGCAGTTTGGCGACAGCGAAAACTAATTCACCCCTCCACTTT.

This chain joins TRBV4-3 and TRBJ2-1; a possible D gene is TRBD2 (6 bases). Germline CDR1 is LGHNA and CDR2 is YSLEER. This CDR3 is 15 amino acids long. V lost 4 bases, J lost 0 bases, and 10 bases lay in between. In DNA, the CDR3 is TGCGCCAGCAGCCGTAGCGGTTACTCCTACAATGAGCAGTTCTTC. This translates into CASSRSGYSYNEQFF.

The chain uses TRBV28 and TRBJ1-2; D ambiguous. The CDR3 length is 14 residues. Trimming removed 3 bases from V and 1 base from J, with 9 bases in between. Germline CDR1 reads MDHEN; CDR2 reads SYDVKM. The CDR3, as DNA: TGTGCCAGCAGTTTTGGCGGGATTAACTATGGCTACACCTTC. The encoded protein is CASSFGGINYGYTF.

This chain joins TRBV18 and TRBJ2-1; 13 bases match TRBD2. V shed 0 bases and J 7 bases; nucleotides not matched to a gene: 6. The CDR3 covers 17 residues. In germline, CDR1 is KGHSH, CDR2 LQKENI. CDR3 sequence (DNA): TGTGCCAGCTCACCACCGACTAGCGGGAGGCCCGGGAATGAGCAGTTCTTC. This codes for CASSPPTSGRPGNEQFF.

J is TRBJ2-3 and V is TRBV11-2; D is possibly TRBD1 (6 bases). Germline V gene lookup returns CDR1 SGHAT and CDR2 FQNNGV. The CDR3 sequence is 15 residues long. Trimming left V 5 bases short and J 6 bases short, with 18 bases between. CDR3: CASSTDRNPRDTQYF. CDR3 coding DNA: TGTGCCAGCAGCACCGACAGGAACCCCCGGGATACGCAGTATTTT.

V is TRBV10-3 and J is TRBJ1-3; no firm D call. In germline, CDR1 is ENHRY, CDR2 SYGVKD. This CDR3 contains 17 residues. Trimming took off 2 bases at V and 0 bases at J, with 14 bases between the two ends. CDR3 in DNA: TGTGCCATCAGTGAGATCCAATCACTTCACTCTGGAAACACCATATATTTT. It encodes CAISEIQSLHSGNTIYF.